This T cell receptor beta chain was identified during a study of blood T cell repertoires in COVID-19. Method: immunoSEQ multiplex PCR; TCRdb's copy keeps in-frame clones and lacks some. In the table there are around 260,000 clones, roughly 86% of which are singletons. Germline CDR1 is SGHRS and CDR2 is YFSETQ. The CDR3 length is 16 residues. V lost 0 bases and J 4 bases, leaving 14 bases between the germline ends. V usage is TRBV5-1 and J usage is TRBJ1-3, with D tentatively TRBD1 (5 bases). Sample: peripheral blood. The origin of this receptor is a woman aged 45-60 years with acute or convalescent COVID-19. DNA of the CDR3: TGCGCCAGCAGCTTGGAGTCAGGGATCGCGGGAAACACCATATATTTT. Its translation is CASSLESGIAGNTIYF.